This T cell receptor beta chain was sequenced for a study of blood T cell repertoires in COVID-19. For the study at large: Donors in the United States, Italy and Spain gave samples during acute or convalescent COVID-19. From T cells, B-cell-depleted T cells, or PBMCs came the material, which was cDNA or gDNA.

TCRdb's copy holds only in-frame clones and misses some; the assay was immunoSEQ multiplex PCR. The table includes approximately 270,000 clones, around nine tenths detected once. V lost 2 bases, J lost 2 bases, and 5 bases stayed unmatched. Germline loops: CDR1 MNHEY, CDR2 SVGEGT. This CDR3 is built from 15 residues. The sample comprised peripheral blood. V is TRBV6-2 or TRBV6-3 and J is TRBJ1-2; TRBD1 agrees at 7 bases. The origin of this receptor is an older man with acute or convalescent COVID-19. This CDR3 reads CASSYKGQINYGYTF. Written as DNA, the CDR3 is TGTGCCAGCAGTTACAAGGGACAGATAAACTATGGCTACACCTTC.